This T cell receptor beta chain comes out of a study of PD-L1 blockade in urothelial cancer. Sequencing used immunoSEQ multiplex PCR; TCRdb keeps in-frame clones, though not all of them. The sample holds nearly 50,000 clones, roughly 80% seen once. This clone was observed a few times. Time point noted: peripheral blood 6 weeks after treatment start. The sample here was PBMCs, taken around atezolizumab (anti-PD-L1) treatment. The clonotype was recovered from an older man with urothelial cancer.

The CDR3: CASSPWTGGAGGYTF. CDR3 nucleotides: TGTGCCAGCAGTCCATGGACAGGGGGCGCAGGTGGCTACACCTTC. V and J are TRBV28 and TRBJ1-2, with 11 bases aligning to TRBD1. Trimming took 5 bases from V and 7 from J; bases not matched to a gene: 9. This CDR3 region has 15 residues. Germline V gene lookup returns CDR1 MDHEN and CDR2 SYDVKM.